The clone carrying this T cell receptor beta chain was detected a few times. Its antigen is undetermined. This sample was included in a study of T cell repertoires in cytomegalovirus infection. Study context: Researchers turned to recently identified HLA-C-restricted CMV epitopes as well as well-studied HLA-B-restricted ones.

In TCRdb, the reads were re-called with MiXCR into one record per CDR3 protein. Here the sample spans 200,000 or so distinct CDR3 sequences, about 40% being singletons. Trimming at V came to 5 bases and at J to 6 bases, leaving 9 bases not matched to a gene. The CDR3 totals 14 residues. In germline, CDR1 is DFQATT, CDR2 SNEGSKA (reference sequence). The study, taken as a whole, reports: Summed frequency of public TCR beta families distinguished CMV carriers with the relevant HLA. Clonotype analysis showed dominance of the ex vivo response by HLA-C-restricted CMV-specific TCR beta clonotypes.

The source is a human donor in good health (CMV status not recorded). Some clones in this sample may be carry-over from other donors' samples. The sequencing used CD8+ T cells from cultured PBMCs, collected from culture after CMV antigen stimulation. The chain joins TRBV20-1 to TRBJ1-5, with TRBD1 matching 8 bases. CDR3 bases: TGCAGTGCTTATGGACAGGGTGCCGGTCAGCCCCAGCATTTT. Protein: CSAYGQGAGQPQHF.